This paragraph covers one T cell receptor beta chain sequence. Its antigen is unidentified. This sample is part of a study of T-cell reconstitution after alpha-beta-depleted transplantation in children. Whole-study results and caveats: When one year had passed after transplant, most T-cell counts and diversity came from newly produced T cells. It was reported that alpha-beta T cells came from several hundred expanded graft clones (about two months after transplant).

TCRbeta library construction was performed incorporating unique molecular identifiers. TCRdb re-derived calls from the PCR reads in MiXCR, one entry per CDR3 protein. This repertoire shows about 610,000 distinct CDR3 sequences, over 25% found once; its top ten account for less than 40%. This CDR3 spans 15 amino acids. Germline V gene lookup returns CDR1 LGHNA and CDR2 YNFKEQ. Trimming cost V 0 bases and J 2 bases, with 11 bases left between them. V and J are TRBV4-2 and TRBJ2-7; D not resolved. Sequencing was performed on PBMCs, taken before TCRalphabeta/CD19-depleted stem cell transplant. The receptor was derived from a boy younger than two with Wiskott-Aldrich syndrome, due to receive a stem cell transplant. The CDR3 spells CASSQEEGPTYEQYF. The CDR3 nucleotides read TGTGCCAGCAGCCAAGAAGAAGGGCCAACCTACGAGCAGTACTTC.